This TCR beta chain appears in the sequencing data of a study of T cell changes during pregnancy in multiple sclerosis. Germline trimming cut 6 bases from V and 7 bases from J; bases unmatched to any gene: 4. The CDR3 is 12 residues long. Germline lookup yields CDR1 MNHNS and CDR2 SASEGT. This clone was picked up a small number of times. TCRdb's table, derived via immunoSEQ multiplex PCR, lists solely in-frame clones and lacks some. The data hold about 52,000 clones, with approximately 90% observed a single time. V gene TRBV6-1 combines with J gene TRBJ1-1, with 8 bases fitting TRBD1. Here the sequenced sample was CD4+ T cells from peripheral blood mononuclear cells, taken before pregnancy. The TCR comes from a female donor with multiple sclerosis, enrolled in a pregnancy study. The CDR3 loop reads CASRKQGDEAFF. The CDR3, as DNA: TGTGCCAGCAGGAAACAGGGGGATGAAGCTTTCTTT.